The T cell receptor (beta chain) under discussion was sequenced for a study of cytomegalovirus exposure and HLA in healthy donors. Study outcomes and limitations: Later on, an analysis found that several of the most significant clusters appeared to be linked to common viral pathogens, which included parvovirus B19.

With 60 Vbeta and 13 Jbeta primers, the PCR was carried out. TCRdb's table, derived via immunoSEQ multiplex PCR, lists solely in-frame clones and lacks some. The table shows under 200,000 clones, with approximately 77% occurring only once. Trimming left V 10 bases short and J 4 bases short, with 14 bases between. This CDR3 has 12 residues. In germline, CDR1 is MNHNS, CDR2 SASEGT. In regard to this clone: Its antigen is undetermined.

Material: PBMCs. The TCR comes from a male donor in good health and CMV-seropositive. J is TRBJ2-7 and V is TRBV6-1; the D is unclear. The CDR3: CATFSPSYEQYF. For the CDR3, the DNA is TGTGCCACCTTTTCGCCTAGTTACGAGCAGTACTTC.